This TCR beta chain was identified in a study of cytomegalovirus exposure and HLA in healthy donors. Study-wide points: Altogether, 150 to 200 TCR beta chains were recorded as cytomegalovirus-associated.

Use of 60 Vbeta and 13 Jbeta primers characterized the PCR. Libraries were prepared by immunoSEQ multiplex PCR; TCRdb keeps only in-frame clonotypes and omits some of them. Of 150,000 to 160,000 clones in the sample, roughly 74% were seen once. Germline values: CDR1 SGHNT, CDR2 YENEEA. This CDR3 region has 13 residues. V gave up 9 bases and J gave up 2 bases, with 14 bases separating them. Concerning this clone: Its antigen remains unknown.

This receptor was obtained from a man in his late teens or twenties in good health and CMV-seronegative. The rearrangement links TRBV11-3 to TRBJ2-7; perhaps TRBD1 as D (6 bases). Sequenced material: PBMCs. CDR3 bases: TGTGCCAGACAGGGCAAGGGGACCTACGAGCAGTACTTC. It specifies CARQGKGTYEQYF.